The clone carrying this TCR beta chain has just a few counts. Its antigen is currently unknown. This entry is derived from a study of beta chain features in type 1 diabetes. Whole-study findings and limits: TCRB CDR3s from Type 1 diabetes patients were moderately but significantly shorter in all four CD4+ subsets. Patients and controls would share equally any PCR tilt toward shorter templates. Type 1 diabetes patients showed fewer insertions and more deletions at VDJ junctions.

Germline assignment: CDR1 SGHRS and CDR2 YFSETQ. CDR3 length: 15 residues. The V gene lost 4 bases and the J gene lost 6 bases, with 16 bases spanning the gap. Each of the CD4+ naive, central memory, regulatory and stem cell-like memory populations was sorted via CD45RO/CCR7/CD25/CD127/CD95/CD27. Expressed TCRB transcripts got sequenced, as all isolated RNA was reverse transcribed. Generated by immunoSEQ multiplex PCR, the TCRdb table keeps only in-frame clones and is missing some. This sample has roughly 700,000 clones, with about an eighth found just once. This sequence joins TRBV5-1 and TRBJ1-4, with a tentative D call TRBD1 (5 bases). Sequenced sample: naive CD4+ T cells from blood. This receptor was identified in a man younger than 35 with type 1 diabetes. The DNA for the CDR3 is TGCGCCAGCAGCCTTGGGGGACCAGCCCATGAAAAACTGTTTTTT. It encodes CASSLGGPAHEKLFF.